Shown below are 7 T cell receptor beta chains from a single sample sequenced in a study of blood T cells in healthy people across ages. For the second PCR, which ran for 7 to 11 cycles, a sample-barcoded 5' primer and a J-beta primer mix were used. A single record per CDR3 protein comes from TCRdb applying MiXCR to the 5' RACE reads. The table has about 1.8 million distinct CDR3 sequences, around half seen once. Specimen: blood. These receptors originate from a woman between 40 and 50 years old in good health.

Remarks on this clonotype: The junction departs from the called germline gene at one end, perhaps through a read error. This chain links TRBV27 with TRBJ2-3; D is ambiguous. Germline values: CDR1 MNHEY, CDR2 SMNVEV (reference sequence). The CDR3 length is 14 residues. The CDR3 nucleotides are TGTGCCAGCAGTTTCGGCTTACCCACAGAGACGCAGTATTTT. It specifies CASSFGLPTETQYF.

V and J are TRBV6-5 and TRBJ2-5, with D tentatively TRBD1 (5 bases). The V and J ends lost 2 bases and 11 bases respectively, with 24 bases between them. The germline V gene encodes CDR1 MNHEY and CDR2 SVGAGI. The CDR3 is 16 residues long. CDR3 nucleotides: TGTGCCAGCAGTTACGGTTTGCAGGGATGGTTCAATGAGCAGTACTTC. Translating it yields CASSYGLQGWFNEQYF.

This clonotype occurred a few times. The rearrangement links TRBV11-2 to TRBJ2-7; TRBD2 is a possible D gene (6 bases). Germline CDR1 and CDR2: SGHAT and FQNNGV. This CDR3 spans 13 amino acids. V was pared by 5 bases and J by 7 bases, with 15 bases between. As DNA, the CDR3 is TGTGCCAGCAGCCACGAGGCGGGGAGTGAGCAGTACTTC. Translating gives CASSHEAGSEQYF.

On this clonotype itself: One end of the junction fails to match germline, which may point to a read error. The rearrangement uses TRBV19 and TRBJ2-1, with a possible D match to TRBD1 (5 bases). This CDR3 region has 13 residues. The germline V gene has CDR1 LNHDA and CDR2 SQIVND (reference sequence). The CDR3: CVSSIAGLNEQFF. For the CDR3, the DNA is TGTGTCAGTAGTATAGCAGGGTTAAATGAGCAGTTCTTC.

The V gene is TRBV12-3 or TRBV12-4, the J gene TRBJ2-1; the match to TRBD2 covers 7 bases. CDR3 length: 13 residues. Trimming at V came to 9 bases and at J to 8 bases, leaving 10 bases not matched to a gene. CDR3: CASLAGLDDEQFF. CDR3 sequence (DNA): TGTGCCAGTTTAGCGGGCCTAGACGATGAGCAGTTCTTC.

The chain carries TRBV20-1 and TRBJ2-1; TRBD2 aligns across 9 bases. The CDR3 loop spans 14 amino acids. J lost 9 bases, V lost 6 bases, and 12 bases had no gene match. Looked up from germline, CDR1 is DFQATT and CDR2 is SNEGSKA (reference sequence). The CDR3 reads CSASTGTSRAEQFF. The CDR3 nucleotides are TGCAGTGCGTCTACCGGGACTAGCCGCGCTGAGCAGTTCTTC.

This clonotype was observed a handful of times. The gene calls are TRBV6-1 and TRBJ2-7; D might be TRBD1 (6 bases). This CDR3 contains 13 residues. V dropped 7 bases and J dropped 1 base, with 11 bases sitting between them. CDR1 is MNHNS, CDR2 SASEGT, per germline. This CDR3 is CASMGAVSYEQYF. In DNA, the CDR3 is TGTGCCAGCATGGGGGCAGTTTCCTACGAGCAGTACTTC.